This TCR beta chain is drawn from a study of pediatric ulcerative colitis. Germline V lookup: CDR1 SGHKS, CDR2 YYEKEE (reference sequence). With 10 bases removed from V and 0 bases from J, the gap between germline ends came to 20 bases. There are 16 residues in the CDR3. This clone was counted only a few times. Here immunoSEQ multiplex PCR was the method, and the copy in TCRdb shows in-frame clones only, minus some. The sample holds about 18,000 clones; approximately 80% are singletons and the top ten take about 7.9%. One to two pinch biopsies were taken from the rectum during colonoscopy. The chain links TRBV5-5 to TRBJ2-4, with D possibly being TRBD1 (7 bases). The sequence derives from a boy aged 10-17 years who was a control in a study of pediatric ulcerative colitis. The sequencing input was gut tissue. The CDR3 region has the DNA TGTGCCGGTTCAGGCGGGACAGACCTAGCCAAAAACATTCAGTACTTC. Its protein product is CAGSGGTDLAKNIQYF.